Presented here are 23 T cell receptor beta chains from one specimen sequenced in a study of T cell responses to AZD1222 COVID-19 vaccine. Only in-frame clones appear in the TCRdb table, and some are missing; sequencing was by immunoSEQ multiplex PCR. The sample lists 150,000 to 200,000 clones; roughly 94% were seen once. The sample was peripheral blood, taken 28 days after the second AZD1222 dose. All receptors derive from an adult who received the AZD1222 COVID-19 vaccine.

The table lists this clone with a count of one. The V and J genes are TRBV5-1 and TRBJ2-5, with 7 positions matching TRBD1. The ends lost 2 bases at V and 3 bases at J; junction bases unmatched: 1. Germline V CDR1 and CDR2: SGHRS, YFSETQ. This CDR3 has 13 amino acids. The CDR3 region is CASSFQGEETQYF. DNA for the CDR3: TGCGCCAGCAGCTTCCAGGGGGAAGAGACCCAGTACTTC.

V is TRBV4-2 and J is TRBJ1-1, with 7 bases fitting TRBD1. Germline V gene lookup returns CDR1 LGHNA and CDR2 YNFKEQ. V gave up 3 bases and J gave up 9 bases; unmatched junction bases: 1. The CDR3 consists of 11 residues. DNA of the CDR3: TGTGCCAGCAGCCAGGGACAGAAAGCTTTCTTT. This sequence encodes CASSQGQKAFF.

The genes are TRBV2 and TRBJ1-4; D is unclear. The V and J ends lost 7 bases and 0 bases respectively, with 15 bases between them. CDR3 length: 16 amino acids. Germline lookup yields CDR1 SNHLY and CDR2 FYNNEI. CDR3 DNA sequence: TGTGCCAGCATGCCCCCGGGCGCTGCAACTAATGAAAAACTGTTTTTT. Protein: CASMPPGAATNEKLFF.

CDR3 nucleotide sequence: TGTGCCAGCAGCCGGGCTTATAATTCACCCCTCCACTTT. Translation gives CASSRAYNSPLHF. The chain combines TRBV3-1 (or the pseudogene TRBV3-2) with TRBJ1-6; no clear D gene. This CDR3 comprises 13 residues. V lost 4 bases and J 4 bases, leaving 5 bases between the germline ends. The germline gives CDR1 LGHDT, CDR2 YNNKEL (reference sequence).

The chain links TRBV19 to TRBJ1-6, with 7 bases lining up with TRBD1. Germline V gene sequence: CDR1 LNHDA, CDR2 SQIVND (reference sequence). The length of the CDR3 is 16 residues. V was clipped by 2 bases and J by 3 bases; unmatched bases: 4. CDR3 DNA sequence: TGTGCCAGTAGTATAACCAGACAGGGCTATAATTCACCCCTCCACTTT. It yields the protein CASSITRQGYNSPLHF.

The chain combines TRBV5-1 with TRBJ1-4; no clear D gene. The V end lost 5 bases, the J end lost 3 bases, and 8 bases lay between the germline ends. Germline CDR1 and CDR2: SGHRS and YFSETQ. The CDR3 length is 13 residues. The CDR3 region has the DNA TGCGCCAGCAGTCTCGACGCTAATGAAAAACTGTTTTTT. Translating gives CASSLDANEKLFF.

The chain couples TRBV7-8 to TRBJ2-7; D might be TRBD1 or TRBD2, each matching 5 bases. Between the trimmed V and J ends, which lost 1 base and 3 bases, there was a span of 16 bases. CDR3 length equals 16 residues. CDR1 is SGHVS, CDR2 FQNEAQ, per germline. CDR3 bases: TGTGCCAGCAGCTTAGGGTACGGGACGGATCACTACGAGCAGTACTTC. Protein product: CASSLGYGTDHYEQYF.

There are a few counts of this clone. The V gene is TRBV2, the J gene TRBJ1-3; D unresolved. Trimming removed 4 bases from V and 1 base from J, with 11 bases in between. Germline CDR1 is SNHLY and CDR2 is FYNNEI. The length of the CDR3 is 15 residues. The CDR3: CASSGGGMSGNTIYF. The CDR3 DNA follows: TGTGCCAGCAGTGGAGGAGGGATGTCTGGAAACACCATATATTTT. Looking up the rest from reference TRBV2 and TRBJ1-3 gives the full variable domain: EPEVTQTPSHQVTQMGQEVILRCVPISNHLYFYWYRQILGQKVEFLVSFYNNEISEKSEIFDDQFSVERPDGSNFTLKIRSTKLEDSAMYFCASSGGGMSGNTIYFGEGSWLTVV.

The rearrangement uses TRBV7-9 and TRBJ2-1; 13 bases line up with TRBD2. The J segment lost 7 bases and the V segment lost 3 bases, leaving 9 bases of the junction unmatched. Germline V lookup: CDR1 SEHNR, CDR2 FQNEAQ (reference sequence). The CDR3 has 17 residues. Here the CDR3 DNA reads TGTGCCAGCAGCTTGACACGGACTAGCGGGAGTAATAATGAGCAGTTCTTC. Its translation: CASSLTRTSGSNNEQFF.

The chain couples TRBV2 to TRBJ1-5; unclear D gene. Germline CDR1 and CDR2: SNHLY and FYNNEI. V was cut by 2 bases and J by 9 bases, with 11 bases left in between. The CDR3 consists of 13 residues. The CDR3 region has the DNA TGTGCCAGCAGTGAATTGGTGTTTTGGCCCCAGCATTTT. This codes for CASSELVFWPQHF. Full variable domain (outside the CDR3, taken from reference TRBV2 and TRBJ1-5): EPEVTQTPSHQVTQMGQEVILRCVPISNHLYFYWYRQILGQKVEFLVSFYNNEISEKSEIFDDQFSVERPDGSNFTLKIRSTKLEDSAMYFCASSELVFWPQHFGDGTRLSIL.

The chain combines TRBV30 with TRBJ1-1; 10 nucleotides match TRBD1. Per the germline V gene, CDR1 is GTSNPN and CDR2 is SVGIG (reference sequence). V shed 2 bases, J shed 9 bases, and the junction held 6 bases outside the gene matches. The CDR3 consists of 13 residues. The DNA of the CDR3 is TGTGCCTGGAGTCCGGGACAGGGGACAAAAGCTTTCTTT. Its translation: CAWSPGQGTKAFF. The whole variable domain, remainder taken from reference TRBV30 and TRBJ1-1, is SQTIHQWPATLVQPVGSPLSLECTVEGTSNPNLYWYRQAAGRGLQLLFYSVGIGQISSEVPQNLSASRPQDRQFILSSKKLLLSDSGFYLCAWSPGQGTKAFFGQGTRLTVV.

This chain's CDR3 is CASSQGPNEKLFF. For the CDR3, the DNA is TGCGCCAGCAGTCAGGGGCCTAATGAAAAACTGTTTTTT. This rearrangement joins TRBV5-1 to TRBJ1-4; D may be TRBD1 (6 bases). Germline values: CDR1 SGHRS, CDR2 YFSETQ. Trimming cost V 5 bases and J 3 bases, with 8 bases left between them. This CDR3 has 13 residues.

Concerning this clone itself: Other DNA sequences from this sample encode an identical CDR3 as well. V and J are TRBV12-3 or TRBV12-4 and TRBJ2-7, with D possibly being TRBD1 (6 bases). The V end was cut by 3 bases, the J end by 2 bases, with 8 bases between. The CDR3 is 13 residues long. CDR3 DNA: TGTGCCAGCAGTTTCGGACAGACCTACGAGCAGTACTTC. Its translation is CASSFGQTYEQYF.

About this clone: The junction does not match germline at one end; this may be a read error. J is TRBJ2-5 and V is TRBV7-7, with 7 bases that match TRBD1. The CDR3 sequence is 15 residues long. Germline CDR1 and CDR2: SSHAT and FNYEAQ (reference sequence). CDR3 DNA: TGTGCTAGCAGCGCAACAGGGGCAGGGAGAGAGACCCAGTACTTC. Its translation: CASSATGAGRETQYF.

V usage is TRBV7-9 and J usage is TRBJ1-2; D not resolved. Germline lookup yields CDR1 SEHNR and CDR2 FQNEAQ (reference sequence). With 2 bases removed from V and 4 bases from J, the gap between germline ends came to 8 bases. The CDR3 is made up of 13 amino acids. The CDR3 is CASSLQDFYGYTF. The CDR3 nucleotides read TGTGCCAGCAGCTTACAAGATTTCTATGGCTACACCTTC.

The chain employs TRBV7-3 and TRBJ2-3; 7 bases line up with TRBD2. The CDR3 extends over 16 amino acids. The ends lost 0 bases at V and 1 base at J; junction bases unmatched: 4. Germline assignment: CDR1 SGHTA and CDR2 FQGTGA. The CDR3 DNA is TGTGCCAGCAGCTTAACGGCCACTAGCGGCACAGATACGCAGTATTTT. It specifies CASSLTATSGTDTQYF.

The chain links TRBV6-4 to TRBJ2-3; 7 bases align to TRBD2. The CDR3 has 16 residues. V lost 0 bases and J lost 4; bases outside the gene matches: 7. Germline CDR1 MRHNA, CDR2 SNTAGT. The DNA of the CDR3 is TGTGCCAGCAGTGACTCGGGCGGGAGAGGGGCAGATACGCAGTATTTT. Its translation: CASSDSGGRGADTQYF.

The gene calls are TRBV4-1 and TRBJ1-5; D is unclear. The CDR3 runs 15 residues. Trimming cost V 4 bases and J 0 bases, with 10 bases left between them. Germline CDR1 reads MGHRA; CDR2 reads YSYEKL. CDR3 in DNA: TGCGCCAGCAGCCCCCAGGCGGATAGCAATCAGCCCCAGCATTTT. Translating gives CASSPQADSNQPQHF.

The chain employs TRBV28 and TRBJ1-3; D remains unclear. Germline V gene lookup returns CDR1 MDHEN and CDR2 SYDVKM. With 6 bases removed from V and 0 bases from J, the gap between germline ends came to 15 bases. The CDR3 length is 16 residues. CDR3 region: CASRPNHEHSGNTIYF. The CDR3 nucleotides are TGTGCCAGCAGACCCAACCACGAACACTCTGGAAACACCATATATTTT.

The chain is built from TRBV18 and TRBJ2-7; D remains unclear. CDR3 length: 13 residues. The germline V gene has CDR1 KGHSH and CDR2 LQKENI. Trimming took 1 base from V and 4 from J, leaving 8 bases between them. The DNA of the CDR3 is TGTGCCAGCTCACCACTCGTTCCGTACGAGCAGTACTTC. Its protein is CASSPLVPYEQYF.

The V call is TRBV11-2, the J call TRBJ2-5; no clear D. The germline gives CDR1 SGHAT, CDR2 FQNNGV. The CDR3 spans 14 residues. V shed 5 bases and J shed 2 bases, with 12 bases lying between them. The CDR3 region is CASSPWARQETQYF. The CDR3 DNA follows: TGTGCCAGCAGCCCGTGGGCCAGGCAAGAGACCCAGTACTTC.

The rearrangement joins TRBV4-2 to TRBJ2-1; maybe TRBD1 (6 bases). Germline values: CDR1 LGHNA, CDR2 YNFKEQ. V was pared by 0 bases and J by 8 bases, with 11 bases between. There are 14 residues in the CDR3. The CDR3 nucleotides read TGTGCCAGCAGCCAAGATAGGGGGAGCGATGAGCAGTTCTTC. It yields the protein CASSQDRGSDEQFF.

This clone was detected only once. This rearrangement joins TRBV30 to TRBJ2-7; no clear D gene. The length of the CDR3 is 11 residues. Germline lookup yields CDR1 GTSNPN and CDR2 SVGIG (reference sequence). Trimming stripped 2 bases from V and 7 bases from J, with 9 bases between. The CDR3 nucleotides are TGTGCCTGGAGTTCCTCGGTGGAGCAGTACTTC. Translated, it gives CAWSSSVEQYF.